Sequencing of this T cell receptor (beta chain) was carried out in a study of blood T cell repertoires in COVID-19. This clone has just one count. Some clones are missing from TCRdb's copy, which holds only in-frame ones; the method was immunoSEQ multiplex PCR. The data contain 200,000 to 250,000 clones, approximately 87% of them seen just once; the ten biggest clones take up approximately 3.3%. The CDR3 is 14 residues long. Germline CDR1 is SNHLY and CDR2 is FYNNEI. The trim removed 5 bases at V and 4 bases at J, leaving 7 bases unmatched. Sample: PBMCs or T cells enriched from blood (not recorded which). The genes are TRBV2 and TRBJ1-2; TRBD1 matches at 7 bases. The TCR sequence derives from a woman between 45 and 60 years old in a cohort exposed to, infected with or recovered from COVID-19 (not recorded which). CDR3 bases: TGTGCCAGCAGTTATGTAGGGGGCAGCTATGGCTACACCTTC. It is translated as CASSYVGGSYGYTF.